This paragraph covers one T cell receptor (beta chain) sequence. Amplification used 60 Vbeta primers and 13 Jbeta primers. TCRdb keeps only in-frame clones here, not all; method: immunoSEQ multiplex PCR. The table includes approximately 110,000 clones, just under 75% detected once. This record comes from a study of cytomegalovirus exposure and HLA in healthy donors. Trimming cost V 6 bases and J 2 bases, with 11 bases left between them. Germline lookup yields CDR1 SGHRS and CDR2 YFSETQ. CDR3 length: 13 residues. What was sequenced was PBMCs. The chain carries TRBV5-1 and TRBJ1-2, with D possibly TRBD1 on 6 matching bases. This TCR was sampled from a man aged 50-60 years in good health and CMV-seropositive. DNA of the CDR3: TGCGCCAGCACCAAGGACAGAAACTATGGCTACACCTTC. Translating gives CASTKDRNYGYTF.